This T cell receptor beta chain was recorded in a study of blood T cells in healthy people across ages. The study's findings and limits: A strong correlation was seen between TCR beta diversity and naive T cell percentage. Relative to aged donors, long-lived donors carried more naive CD4+ cells and displayed higher diversity.

Extracted total RNA amounted to at least 5.5 micrograms for each sample. With a J-beta primer mix and a sample-barcoded 5' primer, a second PCR ran about 6 to 11 cycles. MiXCR was run by TCRdb on the 5' RACE reads, yielding one entry per CDR3 protein. The table has around 1,500,000 distinct CDR3 sequences, roughly 28% seen once. Germline V gene data show CDR1 as SGHTA and CDR2 as FQGTGA. The germline V and J ends were trimmed by 3 bases and 7 bases, with 16 bases remaining between them. The CDR3 loop spans 14 amino acids. In this sample, this clonotype turned up a few times. Its antigen is still unknown.

The chain has TRBV7-3 and TRBJ2-7, with D unresolved. The sequence derives from a woman in her 30s in good health. The sample consisted of blood. The CDR3 DNA sequence: TGTGCCAGCAGCTTCTCGCAGTCGTACAATGAGCAGTACTTC. Encoded protein: CASSFSQSYNEQYF.